This T cell receptor (beta chain) comes out of a study of cytomegalovirus exposure and HLA in healthy donors. The PCR used 60 Vbeta and 13 Jbeta primers. Original processing notes: Unique TCR beta chains totaled some 80 million in a later count, with 8.5 million to 12 million of them shared. Sequencing used immunoSEQ multiplex PCR; TCRdb keeps in-frame clones, though not all of them. V, J and clone size derive from that table, while D and trimming were established from the DNA sequence. The profile shows about 120,000 clones, around 76% of them singletons. Study-wide findings and caveats: Several of the most significant clusters appeared, in a later analysis, to be linked to common viral pathogens. It was taken for granted in presence/absence analyses that sequencing depth across donors was roughly uniform.

Notes on this clone: What it binds is unknown. The junction departs from the called germline gene at one end, perhaps through a read error.

CDR3 length equals 17 residues. Germline V gene lookup returns CDR1 LGHNT and CDR2 FRNRAP. Material for sequencing was PBMCs. The chain couples TRBV12-5 to TRBJ2-6, with TRBD1 identical over 7 bases. This clonotype was sampled from a man in his sixties in good health and CMV-seropositive. CDR3 residues: CASGPGQESSGANGLTF. The DNA for the CDR3 is TGTGCTAGTGGTCCAGGACAGGAGAGCTCTGGGGCCAACGGCCTGACTTTC.